This is a list of T cell receptor beta chains from one sample in a study of T cell responses to AZD1222 COVID-19 vaccine. The data were produced by immunoSEQ multiplex PCR, yet TCRdb's version contains in-frame clones alone and is incomplete. The sample includes about 120,000 clones, around 90% of them seen just once. Sequenced here: peripheral blood, sampled on day 0 of AZD1222 vaccination. The receptors stem from an adult in good health. CDR3s include the opening cysteine and the closing phenylalanine or tryptophan. Each record gives: clone size, CDR3 length, V gene, J gene, D gene, CDR3 DNA, CDR3 protein. A D gene is named only where the DNA matches it firmly. Rows give clone size only sometimes, using once, few, many, or a class for an expanded clone.

once	15	TRBV11-2	TRBJ1-5	-	TGTGCCAGCAGCGGTTCGTTCGGTAGCAATCAGCCCCAGCATTTT	CASSGSFGSNQPQHF
-	15	TRBV6-6	TRBJ2-1	-	TGTGCCAGCAGGCCTACCTCAGGATACTACAATGAGCAGTTCTTC	CASRPTSGYYNEQFF
once	11	TRBV6-2/TRBV6-3	TRBJ1-2	-	TGTGCCAGCAGTACCGGGGGAGGCTACACCTTC	CASSTGGGYTF
-	15	TRBV5-1	TRBJ2-2	TRBD2	TGCGCCAGCAGCTTGGAAGGGAGGGACACCGGGGAGCTGTTTTTT	CASSLEGRDTGELFF
-	15	TRBV27	TRBJ1-1	-	TGTGCCAGCAGTCCCTCCTTCAGGGGGAACACTGAAGCTTTCTTT	CASSPSFRGNTEAFF
-	14	TRBV6-5	TRBJ2-3	-	TGTGCCAGCAGTTACCGACTACTAGGAGATACGCAGTATTTT	CASSYRLLGDTQYF
-	15	TRBV29-1	TRBJ2-3	TRBD2	TGCAGCGTTCGCGGACTAGCGGGTCGCACAGATACGCAGTATTTT	CSVRGLAGRTDTQYF
-	11	TRBV12-3/TRBV12-4	TRBJ1-3	-	TGTGCCAGCAGCTTAGGGAACACCATATATTTT	CASSLGNTIYF
-	13	TRBV2	TRBJ1-1	-	TGTGCCAGCACCGAGAGGGGTTTTCCTGAAGCTTTCTTT	CASTERGFPEAFF
-	12	TRBV6-4	TRBJ2-7	-	TGTAAGTTGTCCCTCTTCTCCTACGAGCAGTACTTC	CKLSLFSYEQYF
-	16	TRBV4-2	TRBJ2-7	TRBD2	TGTGCCAGCAGCCAAGGGATTAGCGGGACCCGCTACGAGCAGTACTTC	CASSQGISGTRYEQYF
-	14	TRBV30	TRBJ1-1	-	TGTGCCTGTACTCTTGCCCACAAGGACTCTGAAGCTTTCTTT	CACTLAHKDSEAFF
few	14	TRBV7-2	TRBJ1-3	TRBD1	TGTGCCAGCAGCCCCCGCAGGGGGCTAGACACCATATATTTT	CASSPRRGLDTIYF
-	17	TRBV4-2	TRBJ1-1	TRBD1	TGTGCCAGCAGCCAAGCATCCTCGGGACAGGGGGGCACTGAAGCTTTCTTT	CASSQASSGQGGTEAFF
-	15	TRBV18	TRBJ2-7	TRBD2	TGTGCCAGCTCACCGCAGACAAAGCGGGACCACGAGCAGTACTTC	CASSPQTKRDHEQYF
once	15	TRBV18	TRBJ1-1	TRBD1	TGTGCCAGCTCACCTACGACAGGGGTCGGCACTGAAGCTTTCTTT	CASSPTTGVGTEAFF
-	15	TRBV27	TRBJ1-5	TRBD1	TGTGCCAGCAGTTTATCGTGGGACAGAGATCAGCCCCAGCATTTT	CASSLSWDRDQPQHF
-	14	TRBV2	TRBJ2-1	TRBD2	TGTGCCAGTAGGACTAGCGGTTACTACAATGAGCAGTTCTTC	CASRTSGYYNEQFF
once	14	TRBV7-2	TRBJ2-1	-	TGTGCCAGCAGCTTATTCTCAGCCTACAATGAGCAGTTCTTC	CASSLFSAYNEQFF
-	13	TRBV5-1	TRBJ2-5	-	TGCGCCAGCAGCAAAGGTACTCAAGAGACCCAGTACTTC	CASSKGTQETQYF
-	14	TRBV3-1/TRBV3-2	TRBJ1-5	-	TGTGCCAGCAGCCTCAATCTAAGGGGACAGCCCCAGCATTTT	CASSLNLRGQPQHF
-	15	TRBV7-9	TRBJ1-1	TRBD1	TGTGCCAGCAGATTGGGGACAGGGGGTTACACTGAAGCTTTCTTT	CASRLGTGGYTEAFF
-	12	TRBV15	TRBJ1-6	-	TGTGCCACCAGCAGCGGGAATTCACCCCTCCACTTT	CATSSGNSPLHF
-	15	TRBV27	TRBJ2-2	-	TGTGCCACCAGGAGGGGACGGGGGAACACCGGGGAGCTGTTTTTT	CATRRGRGNTGELFF
-	13	TRBV9	TRBJ2-1	TRBD2	TGTGCCAGCGCGGGAGGGACCTACAATGAGCAGTTCTTC	CASAGGTYNEQFF
-	16	TRBV9	TRBJ2-1	-	TGTGCCAGCAGCGAGACCGGGACGCCGGTCGATCGTGAGCAGTTCTTC	CASSETGTPVDREQFF
-	13	TRBV7-3	TRBJ1-1	TRBD1	TGTGCCAGCAGCTTGGGACAGTTCCGTGAAGCTTTCTTT	CASSLGQFREAFF
-	16	TRBV5-8	TRBJ1-2	TRBD1	TGTGCCAGCAGCCCTTCCCTCGGACAGGCTCCCTATGGCTACACCTTC	CASSPSLGQAPYGYTF
-	14	TRBV5-1	TRBJ2-2	TRBD1	TGCGCCAGCAGCTCGGGACAGTTAACCGGGGAGCTGTTTTTT	CASSSGQLTGELFF
-	14	TRBV19	TRBJ1-1	TRBD1	TGTGCCAGTAGTAACAGGGGGCTGGGGACTGAAGCTTTCTTT	CASSNRGLGTEAFF
-	15	TRBV28	TRBJ1-4	-	TGTGCCAGCAGTCATCAGGGCAGAACTAATGAAAAACTGTTTTTT	CASSHQGRTNEKLFF
once	12	TRBV27	TRBJ2-2	-	TGTGCCAGCAGTCCTCACACCGGGGAGCTGTTTTTT	CASSPHTGELFF
-	16	TRBV18	TRBJ2-3	-	TGTGCCAGCCCCTTCAGGGCTACAGATCTCACAGATACGCAGTATTTT	CASPFRATDLTDTQYF
-	15	TRBV5-4	TRBJ1-4	-	TGTGCCAGCAGCCCTACAGGGTGGGGGGATGAAAAACTGTTTTTT	CASSPTGWGDEKLFF
-	15	TRBV2	TRBJ2-1	TRBD1	TGTGCCAGCATTAAGGGACAGGGCTTGGGCAATGAGCAGTTCTTC	CASIKGQGLGNEQFF
-	16	TRBV5-6	TRBJ1-2	-	TGTGCCAGCAGCTACTCAACGTTTGGGGATAACTATGGCTACACCTTC	CASSYSTFGDNYGYTF
-	15	TRBV18	TRBJ2-2	-	TGTGCCAGCTCACCGCGGAAAGGGAGCACCGGGGAGCTGTTTTTT	CASSPRKGSTGELFF
-	13	TRBV16	TRBJ1-1	-	TGTGCCAGCAGCCTTACAGTGAACACTGAAGCTTTCTTT	CASSLTVNTEAFF
-	14	TRBV5-8	TRBJ1-6	TRBD1	TGTGCCAGCAGCTCCGGGACAGGGTCTTCACCCCTCCACTTT	CASSSGTGSSPLHF
once	13	TRBV14	TRBJ1-2	-	TGTGCCAGCAGCCCTCAGAAAAACTATGGCTACACCTTC	CASSPQKNYGYTF
-	16	TRBV7-2	TRBJ2-7	-	TGTGCCAGCAGCTTAGCGGCCGTAGGGGGAACCTACGAGCAGTACTTC	CASSLAAVGGTYEQYF
-	12	TRBV6-5	TRBJ1-1	-	TGTGCCAGCATCGAGGGCGCACTGGGAGCTTTCTTT	CASIEGALGAFF
-	13	TRBV19	TRBJ1-2	-	TGTGCCAGTAGCGTCAGGGTCTGGTCTGGCTACACCTTC	CASSVRVWSGYTF
once	13	TRBV30	TRBJ1-2	-	TGTGCCTGGAGTGTACAAGGGTCTTATGGCTACACCTTC	CAWSVQGSYGYTF
-	15	TRBV6-5	TRBJ2-5	-	TGTGCCAGCAGTTACCAAACTAGCATCCAAGAGACCCAGTACTTC	CASSYQTSIQETQYF
-	15	TRBV6-5	TRBJ1-1	TRBD1	TGTGCCAGCAGTTTTGACAGGGGCGAGAACACTGAAGCTTTCTTT	CASSFDRGENTEAFF
-	14	TRBV3-1/TRBV3-2	TRBJ1-2	-	TGTGCCAGCAGCCCGCCCCAGGGATTCTATGGCTACACCTTC	CASSPPQGFYGYTF
once	18	TRBV11-3	TRBJ2-3	TRBD2	TGTGCCAGCAGCCTAAGAGGGGGGGGACTAGCTGGCACAGATACGCAGTATTTT	CASSLRGGGLAGTDTQYF
-	15	TRBV6-5	TRBJ2-3	-	TGTGCCAGCCGTCTTGGGGGGAGGTTCCCAGATACGCAGTATTTT	CASRLGGRFPDTQYF
-	13	TRBV18	TRBJ1-1	-	TGTGCCAGCTCGACGGGACAGAACACTGAAGCTTTCTTT	CASSTGQNTEAFF
-	14	TRBV2	TRBJ1-2	-	TGTGCCAGCAGTGAGTGGGGTGGGAACTATGGCTACACCTTC	CASSEWGGNYGYTF
-	14	TRBV5-6	TRBJ1-2	-	TGTGCCAGCAGCTTGGGTGCCGGTTTCTATGGCTACACCTTC	CASSLGAGFYGYTF
-	14	TRBV3-1/TRBV3-2	TRBJ2-1	-	TGTGCCAGCAGCGAATTAAGCTCCTACAATGAGCAGTTCTTC	CASSELSSYNEQFF